The entry below gives a single T cell receptor (beta chain) sequence along with its context. The antigen it recognizes is unknown. There are no base qualities to consult, and no much larger clone falls within one base. The cohort comprised around 700 healthy bone marrow donors. Cohort members were all nominally healthy when sampled, although unrecorded immune exposures were likely present. The donor was CMV seronegative and belonged to the group of approximately 320 seronegative cohort members. Each donor provided a peripheral blood sample, and peripheral blood mononuclear cells were used for TCR beta sequencing. The Qiagen DNeasy Blood Extraction Kit was used to extract genomic DNA from the blood cell samples. The data stem from a study of cytomegalovirus exposure and HLA in healthy donors (dated by TCRdb to 2016 to 2017). As for the study more broadly: In an earlier analysis of roughly 590 of the donors, 250 to 300 Gb of sequence data and 90 million to 130 million unique TCR beta sequences from about 179 million T cells were reported. To study patterns of TCR occurrence, a later analysis re-analyzed previously published TCR beta repertoires from 700 or so donors and added high-resolution HLA genotyping. In the later analysis, no new phenotypic data were used to find candidate immune exposures; instead, reliance was placed on TCR beta sequences and their occurrence across donors. Using immunosequencing, the study profiled T cell repertoires from about 620 subjects and related those repertoires to cytomegalovirus serostatus. Roughly 300 gigabases of sequencing data and roughly 90 million unique TCR sequences were included in an early release covering over 600 HLA-typed donors. Every repertoire in the discovery cohort had been generated on one and the same sequencing platform. Of the 300 to 500 genotyped donors, 81% were placed in the genetic ancestry cluster associated with self-reported Caucasian donors. Roughly five DR-DQ haplotypes were treated as single units for association and clustering because of strong linkage in the cohort. On average, roughly 250,000 unique TCR beta nucleotide sequences were sequenced per donor among a few hundred genotyped donors of the cohort, with roughly 18% of those sequences being non-productive. Donor age, sex, ethnicity and CMV serostatus were compiled alongside the repertoire data. To predict cytomegalovirus infection status, the study combined high-throughput TCR immunosequencing, statistical association of individual TCRs with disease status, and machine learning. Typing coverage varied by locus: roughly 629-640 donors for A, B, C, DRB1 and DQB1; roughly 520 for DQA1; more than 600 for DPA1; around 450 for DPB1. The study aimed to test whether cataloging public T cell receptors could reveal signatures of past pathogen exposure. Class I and class II HLA loci were covered by the typing at four-digit resolution. Besides the first cohort of approximately 670 subjects, a separate validation cohort made up of over 100 different subjects was used. To decide whether each TCR beta V gene segment behaved as functional or pseudogenic, an earlier analysis of fewer than 750 of the donors relied on high-throughput TCR beta sequencing. Genome-wide SNP genotypes for about 55% of the roughly 670 donors were used in a later genetic analysis, which treated that subset as a discovery cohort.

Counted from cysteine to phenylalanine, this CDR3 has 16 amino acids. The read is trimmed to its CDR3 DNA, 48 bases read in frame from base 1. As encoded in the germline V gene, CDR1 is SGHDT while CDR2 is YYEEEE. Preparation of the library involved the immunoSEQ multiplex PCR assay. The multiplex PCR relied on a mix of 60 forward primers for TCR Vbeta segments and 13 reverse primers for TCR Jbeta segments. The CDR3 region of rearranged TCR beta genes was amplified from genomic DNA by a multiplex PCR assay. The amplified TCR beta libraries were sequenced on the Illumina HiSeq System as 87-base-pair reads. Per the source publication's procedure: Across the 500 to 850 repertoires, a later analysis counted roughly 77 million unique TCR beta chains, some 11 million of which were shared by at least two donors. Raw reads were error-corrected and collapsed into unique sequences by a nearest-neighbor algorithm in which closely related sequences were merged to remove PCR and sequencing errors. V, D and J gene segments were assigned by aligning CDR3 sequences to IMGT reference sequences. For a sequence to be retained, a match of at least six nucleotides was required to both a V gene segment and a J gene segment. Rearrangements were classified as productive when the CDR3 lacked stop codons and remained in frame with V and J, and all other rearrangements were classified as non-productive. CDR3 was defined according to IMGT convention as the region running from the second conserved V-encoded cysteine to the conserved J-encoded phenylalanine. The earlier analysis of approximately 590 of the donors excluded any sequence lacking an unambiguous match to a single V gene segment. An earlier analysis of 587 of the donors classified V segments as functional when productive rearrangements were above 56.7% and as segregating when the standard deviation between donors was above 5%. A statistical classification framework was built to diagnose cytomegalovirus status from the catalog of TCR beta chain sequences. V and J gene assignment, in a later analysis, came from comparing TCR nucleotide sequences with IMGT/GENE-DB human TR gene sequences. Using the TCRdist pipeline, a later analysis assigned CDR3 sequences along with most-parsimonious VDJ recombination scenarios. In a later analysis, each TCR beta chain was defined by its CDR3 amino acid sequence together with its V-gene family, and reads without a unique V-gene family were excluded. As a way to deal with suspected cross-contamination and a sequencing artifact, a later analysis dropped approximately 570 nucleotide sequences that were highly shared and had low generation probability. In a later analysis, a clonal expansion index for each public chain was calculated from normalized within-repertoire ranks of inferred template counts. In a later analysis, generation probabilities were computed with a VDJ recombination model fitted to out-of-frame rearrangements, and the resulting probabilities were checked against IGoR. In a later analysis, TCR-TCR, TCR-HLA and TCR-CMV co-occurrence was scored with hypergeometric tests, and a repertoire-size bias correction was applied to TCR pairs. In a later analysis, false discovery rates were estimated by permuting HLA or CMV assignments 20 times. A later analysis grouped co-occurring TCRs with DBSCAN, adding TCRdist sequence similarity when clustering within HLA-allele-positive subsets. For co-occurrence clustering, repertoires with fewer than 30,000 or more than 120,000 public chains were excluded, along with a handful of repertoires with anomalous nucleotide sharing. Imported from immuneACCESS, the table was reduced by TCRdb to in-frame sequences with V and J called. These copies leave out some clones; in studies compared against another copy, an unresolved V gene accounts for under half, and the cause of the remainder is not known. V, J and clone size were drawn from that table, and D and trimming were deduced from the DNA. The sample table lists more than 130,000 clones, 70% to 80% of them with a count of one. Approximately 4% of the sample is in the top ten clones.

The research as a whole found: In a later analysis, several top co-occurrence clusters were reported to appear linked to parvovirus B19, influenza, CMV and Epstein-Barr virus. In a later analysis, more than 15,000 TCR beta sequences were associated with specific HLA alleles at a false discovery rate of 0.05. Linkage disequilibrium might explain the correlated functional status among segregating V segments, but an unknown experimental factor could not be ruled out. Because HLA typing was unavailable for some donors at each locus, only the typed subset was used in association tests. A total of 150 to 200 TCR beta chains were listed by the study as associated with cytomegalovirus. Immune exposure information for the cohort was limited to CMV serostatus. V-gene and J-gene trimming of TCR beta chains was associated with a missense DCLRE1C variant in a later genetic analysis, and the association was replicated in an independent cohort. Across donors, most TCR sequences were observed very rarely, whereas some public TCRs were present in many individuals. Assigning TCR associations to individual alleles was difficult when HLA alleles, especially DR and DQ, strongly co-occurred. Roughly uniform sequencing depth across donors was assumed in presence/absence analyses, although this assumption may not hold. An earlier analysis of 450 to 750 of the donors showed that most TCR beta V segments appeared in productive rearrangements either about 90% or about 30% of the time, which broadly matched IMGT annotations. In this cohort, only TCR beta chains were sequenced, and detectable features were limited by the absence of alpha or paired-chain data. In both the original and validation cohorts, the classifier was reported to diagnose cytomegalovirus status with high specificity and sensitivity. A further reported finding was that TCR beta sequences accurately predicted the HLA-A and HLA-B alleles for most subjects in the first cohort. Three of the identified cytomegalovirus-associated TCR beta chains were confirmed in vitro to be specific for cytomegalovirus antigens. Because counts were too low, seventeen rarely observed V segments, including chromosome 9 orphons, were left out of the earlier analysis of about 620 of the donors. According to a later analysis, TCR association rates differed among HLA loci, with DRB1 alleles showing the most associated TCRs and HLA-C alleles showing the fewest. A later genetic analysis reported fewer N-insertions in productive TCRs among donors in an Asian-associated ancestry cluster than the roughly 640-donor mean. A group of highly shared sequence variants was considered likely to be a technical artifact of the sequencing pipeline. Because the 87-base-pair reads could not distinguish some IMGT-functional V segments, including TRBV6-2 and TRBV6-3, those segments were excluded. A later analysis found that most CMV-associated TCR beta chains appeared HLA-restricted, with HLA associations seemingly driven largely by CMV exposure. According to the authors, the approach could potentially be generalized to other disease states and immunological phenotypes. In a later analysis, HLA-associated TCR beta chains showed more clonal expansion and lower generation probabilities than non-associated chains that were equally common.

The chain links TRBV5-6 with TRBJ2-5; 9 bases in the middle match TRBD1. With the DNA end fitting TRBJ2-7 better, the J assignment may be wrong. Sequencing input: PBMCs. The TCR sequence derives from a man aged 18 to 29 in good health and CMV-seronegative. In nucleotides, the sequence is TGTGCCAGCAGCCTACGGGACAGGGCCCGCTCCTACGAGCAGTACTTC. This gives the protein CASSLRDRARSYEQYF.